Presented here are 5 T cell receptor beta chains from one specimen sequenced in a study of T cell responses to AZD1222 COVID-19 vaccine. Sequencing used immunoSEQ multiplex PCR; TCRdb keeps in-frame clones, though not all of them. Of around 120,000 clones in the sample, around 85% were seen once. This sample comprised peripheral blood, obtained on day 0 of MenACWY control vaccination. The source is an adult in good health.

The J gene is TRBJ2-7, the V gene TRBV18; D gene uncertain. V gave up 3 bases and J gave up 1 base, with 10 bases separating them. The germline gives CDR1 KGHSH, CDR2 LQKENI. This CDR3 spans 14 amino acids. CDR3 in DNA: TGTGCCAGCTCACCTTCCGGAAGGTCCTACGAGCAGTACTTC. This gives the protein CASSPSGRSYEQYF.

CDR3 nucleotides: TGTGCCTGGAGGAGTCAGGGGCGACATAGCAATCAGCCCCAGCATTTT. It encodes CAWRSQGRHSNQPQHF. The J gene is TRBJ1-5, the V gene TRBV30; possibly TRBD1 for D (6 bases). The germline V and J ends were trimmed by 3 bases and 0 bases, with 15 bases remaining between them. Germline V gene lookup returns CDR1 GTSNPN and CDR2 SVGIG (reference sequence). The CDR3 runs 16 residues. The full variable domain, in which reference TRBV30 and TRBJ1-5 provide the parts outside the CDR3, is SQTIHQWPATLVQPVGSPLSLECTVEGTSNPNLYWYRQAAGRGLQLLFYSVGIGQISSEVPQNLSASRPQDRQFILSSKKLLLSDSGFYLCAWRSQGRHSNQPQHFGDGTRLSIL.

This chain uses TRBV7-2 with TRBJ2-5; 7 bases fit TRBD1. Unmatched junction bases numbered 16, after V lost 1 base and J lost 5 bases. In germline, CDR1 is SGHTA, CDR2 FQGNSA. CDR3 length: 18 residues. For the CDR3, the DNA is TGTGCCAGCAGCTTAGAGGTTCCGGGACAGAGTTTCCGGGAGACCCAGTACTTC. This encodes CASSLEVPGQSFRETQYF. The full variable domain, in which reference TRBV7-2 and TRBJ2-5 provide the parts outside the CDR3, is GAGVSQSPSNKVTEKGKDVELRCDPISGHTALYWYRQSLGQGLEFLIYFQGNSAPDKSGLPSDRFSAERTGGSVSTLTIQRTQQEDSAVYLCASSLEVPGQSFRETQYFGPGTRLLVL.

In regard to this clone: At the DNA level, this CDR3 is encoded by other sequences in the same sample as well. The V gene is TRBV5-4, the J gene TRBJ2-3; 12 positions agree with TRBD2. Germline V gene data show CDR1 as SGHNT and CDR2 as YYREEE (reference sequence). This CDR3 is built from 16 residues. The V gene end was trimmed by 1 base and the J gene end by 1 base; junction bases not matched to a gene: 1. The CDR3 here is CASSLRLAGGTDTQYF. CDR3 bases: TGTGCCAGCAGCTTGAGACTAGCGGGGGGCACAGATACGCAGTATTTT.

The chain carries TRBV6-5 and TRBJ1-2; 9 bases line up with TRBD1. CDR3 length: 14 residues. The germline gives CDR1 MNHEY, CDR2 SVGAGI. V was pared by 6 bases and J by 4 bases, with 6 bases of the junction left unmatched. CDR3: CASRGTGLSYGYTF. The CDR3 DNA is TGTGCCAGCAGGGGGACAGGGCTATCCTATGGCTACACCTTC.